A selection of T cell receptor beta chains follows, all from one sample in a study of monozygotic twins with inflammatory bowel disease. TCRdb reprocessed the 5' RACE reads and stores each CDR3 protein as one record, lacking DNA. Its table lists 300,000 to 350,000 distinct CDR3 sequences. The sample was blood. The receptors shown here come from a human donor with ulcerative colitis or Crohn's disease, or a healthy co-twin of an affected twin (not recorded which). The CDR3 runs from the conserved cysteine through the conserved F or W.

J	V	CDR3
TRBJ1-5	TRBV20-1	CSASGGKDQPQHF
TRBJ2-1	TRBV2	CASSARTTDIMGEQFF
TRBJ1-5	TRBV6-1	CASSRDSWSNQPQHF
TRBJ1-6	TRBV18	CASSRDENSPLHF
TRBJ1-3	TRBV4-1	CASSQDQQHSGNTIYF
TRBJ2-5	TRBV20-1	CSARDRGQETQYF
TRBJ1-1	TRBV29-1	CSVLPFRERRGFNTEAFF
TRBJ2-7	TRBV5-4	CASSPSGGFSYEQYF
TRBJ2-7	TRBV5-1	CASSLYGYEQYF
TRBJ2-1	TRBV18	CASSKENEQFF
TRBJ2-3	TRBV7-9	CASSRTGTGRKDTQYF
TRBJ1-2	TRBV14	CASSQGVWAYGYTF
TRBJ2-2	TRBV18	CASSPGLAGITGELFF
TRBJ2-3	TRBV10-3	CAISVAGGEDTQYF
TRBJ2-2	TRBV24-1	CATSDPGQARTNTGELFF
TRBJ1-3	TRBV7-2	CASSLVTGSGNTIYF
TRBJ1-6	TRBV5-1	CASSPGGGLNSPLHF
TRBJ2-1	TRBV5-1	CASSLGQGSSRSYNEQFF
TRBJ1-5	TRBV3-1	CASSRQGLSLDQPQHF
TRBJ2-2	TRBV4-1	CASSQRPRRRGLAAGELFF
TRBJ2-7	TRBV7-8	CASSYSGNLYEQYF
TRBJ1-1	TRBV20-1	CRATSGRARGTEAFF
TRBJ2-3	TRBV10-2	CASSERLEEVFRSDTQYF
TRBJ2-2	TRBV24-1	CATSDIQGSGELFF
TRBJ2-7	TRBV20-1	CSANSIVEQYF
TRBJ1-1	TRBV20-1	CSARGQVNTEAFF
TRBJ2-3	TRBV5-4	CASSLAEKGGIDTQYF
TRBJ2-7	TRBV7-9	CASSSSGTINYEQYF